The rows below give T cell receptor beta chains drawn from one sample of a study of brain T cells in children with intractable seizures. Using immunoSEQ multiplex PCR, the repertoire was profiled, and TCRdb retains in-frame clones only, with some absent. The sample records around 20,000 clones, 90% to 95% being singletons. The sequencing here drew on peripheral blood, taken at surgery. These receptors originate from a boy aged 10-17 years with focal cortical dysplasia and intractable seizures. Both conserved end residues are part of each CDR3. The D gene is left open where the match is weak. Part of the rows lack a size; the others show once, few, many or a class for expanded clones.

j_call | d_call | clone_size | cdr3_length | v_call | cdr3_nt | cdr3_aa
TRBJ2-4 | - | once | 14 | TRBV3-1/TRBV3-2 | TGTGCCAGCAGCCAAGGAAAAGCCAAAAACATTCAGTACTTC | CASSQGKAKNIQYF
TRBJ2-5 | TRBD2 | - | 16 | TRBV4-1 | TGCGCCAGCAGCCCTACGGCAGCGGGGGGCCTAGAGACCCAGTACTTC | CASSPTAAGGLETQYF
TRBJ1-3 | - | few | 15 | TRBV6-1 | TGTGCCAGCAGTGAAAGGGGGGGAGGTGGAAACACCATATATTTT | CASSERGGGGNTIYF
TRBJ1-2 | - | - | 14 | TRBV3-1/TRBV3-2 | TGTGCCAGCAGCCAAGTCGGTGGGCAGGTTGGCTACACCTTC | CASSQVGGQVGYTF
TRBJ2-5 | - | - | 13 | TRBV10-1 | TGCGCCAGCAGTGCAGACAGCCAAGAGACCCAGTACTTC | CASSADSQETQYF
TRBJ1-1 | - | - | 15 | TRBV3-1/TRBV3-2 | TGTGCCAGCAGCCAAGGGGGGGCCCCGAACACTGAAGCTTTCTTT | CASSQGGAPNTEAFF
TRBJ1-6 | - | - | 13 | TRBV7-2 | TGTGCCAGCAGCCCCCGGGGGGATTCACCCCTCCACTTT | CASSPRGDSPLHF
TRBJ2-1 | TRBD2 | - | 17 | TRBV27 | TGTGCCAGCAGTCCCATCTGGCTAGCGGGCGAACACAATGAGCAGTTCTTC | CASSPIWLAGEHNEQFF
TRBJ2-1 | - | - | 16 | TRBV4-1 | TGCGCCAGCAGTTCAAGATGGGGGGTTGTTAGCAATGAGCAGTTCTTC | CASSSRWGVVSNEQFF
TRBJ1-6 | - | - | 16 | TRBV6-1 | TGTGCCAGCAGTGAAGCTTACAGGGCAGAGAATTCACCCCTCCACTTT | CASSEAYRAENSPLHF
TRBJ2-7 | TRBD1 | - | 15 | TRBV6-5 | TGTGCCAGCAGTTACTCGGCAGGGGGCATATACGAGCAGTACTTC | CASSYSAGGIYEQYF
TRBJ1-1 | - | - | 12 | TRBV3-1/TRBV3-2 | TGTGCCAGCAGCCGGGAGGATTTTCCAGCTTTCTTT | CASSREDFPAFF
TRBJ2-5 | - | - | 17 | TRBV27 | TGTGCCAGCAGTCCAAGGGCAGGAGGGGGTAGATCGGAGACCCAGTACTTC | CASSPRAGGGRSETQYF
TRBJ2-2 | - | - | 13 | TRBV6-4 | TGTGCCAGCAGTCAGGGGAACACCGGGGAGCTGTTTTTT | CASSQGNTGELFF
TRBJ1-1 | - | once | 14 | TRBV5-1 | TGCGCCAGCAGCGCCGACGCGGGCGGGACTGAAGCTTTCTTT | CASSADAGGTEAFF
TRBJ1-1 | - | - | 14 | TRBV5-4 | TGTGCCAGCAGCGTCCAACTTGCCAACACTGAAGCTTTCTTT | CASSVQLANTEAFF
TRBJ1-2 | - | - | 15 | TRBV6-2/TRBV6-3 | TGTGCCAGCAGCCATCCCGGGCCTCGGGGCTATGGCTACACCTTC | CASSHPGPRGYGYTF
TRBJ2-2 | - | - | 13 | TRBV5-1 | TGCGCCAGCAGCCCTACAGGGACCGGGGAGCTGTTTTTT | CASSPTGTGELFF
TRBJ2-6 | - | - | 15 | TRBV6-4 | TGTGCCAGCAGTGACGGTAATACTGGGGCCAACGTCCTGACTTTC | CASSDGNTGANVLTF
TRBJ1-5 | TRBD1 | - | 16 | TRBV10-3 | TGTGCCATCAGTGAGTCCCCGGGACAGCTTTTAGAGCCCCAGCATTTT | CAISESPGQLLEPQHF
TRBJ2-1 | - | - | 15 | TRBV27 | TGTGCCAGCAGTTCCCGGGACGGACGTTTGGATGAGCAGTTCTTC | CASSSRDGRLDEQFF
TRBJ1-5 | - | - | 13 | TRBV12-3/TRBV12-4 | TGTGCCAGCCGGGGGGTCATCAATCAGCCCCAGCATTTT | CASRGVINQPQHF
TRBJ1-3 | - | - | 12 | TRBV2 | TGTGCCAGCAGTACGTTTGGAAACACCATATATTTT | CASSTFGNTIYF
TRBJ2-2 | - | once | 14 | TRBV7-9 | TGTGCCAGCAGCCCCTTCACGAACACCGGGGAGCTGTTTTTT | CASSPFTNTGELFF
TRBJ1-2 | - | - | 11 | TRBV20-1 | TGCAGTGCCCGTGACATGGATGGCTACACCTTC | CSARDMDGYTF
TRBJ2-5 | - | - | 12 | TRBV13 | TGTGCCAGCAGCGATCTAGGAGAGACCCAGTACTTC | CASSDLGETQYF
TRBJ1-3 | - | once | 13 | TRBV29-1 | TGCAGCGTTGGAGGTTGGTCTGGAAACACCATATATTTT | CSVGGWSGNTIYF
TRBJ2-2 | TRBD1 | - | 14 | TRBV7-8 | TGTGCCAGTAGGGACAGGGGGCGCGTCGGGGAGCTGTTTTTT | CASRDRGRVGELFF
TRBJ1-6 | - | - | 18 | TRBV23-1 | TGCGCCAGCAGTCAATCTGTCATTCTCCAGGTTTCTAATCCACCCCTCCACTTT | CASSQSVILQVSNPPLHF
TRBJ2-5 | TRBD2 | - | 14 | TRBV5-4 | TGTGCCAGCAGCTTGGGCGGGAGGGGAGAGACCCAGTACTTC | CASSLGGRGETQYF
TRBJ2-1 | - | - | 15 | TRBV11-2 | TGTGCCAGCAGAAAAAGTGCGGGACCCAACAATGAGCAGTTCTTC | CASRKSAGPNNEQFF
TRBJ2-5 | TRBD2 | - | 15 | TRBV5-1 | TGCGCCAGCAGCGTATTAACGGGGGGCCAAGAGACCCAGTACTTC | CASSVLTGGQETQYF
TRBJ2-5 | - | - | 15 | TRBV27 | TGTGCCAGCAGTTTATCGTTCGGGGGCTCGAAGACCCAGTACTTC | CASSLSFGGSKTQYF
TRBJ2-2 | - | once | 13 | TRBV5-1 | TGCGCCAGCAGCTTGTCCCGCACCGGGGAGCTGTTTTTT | CASSLSRTGELFF
TRBJ1-6 | - | - | 13 | TRBV6-4 | TGTGCCAGCAGTGACAGGGATAATTCACCCCTCCACTTT | CASSDRDNSPLHF
TRBJ1-2 | TRBD1 | few | 13 | TRBV11-1 | TGTGCCAGCAGATCCGGGACAGGGGATGGCTACACCTTC | CASRSGTGDGYTF
TRBJ2-3 | - | - | 14 | TRBV19 | TGTGCCAGTAGTTGGACCCGAGGGACAGATACGCAGTATTTT | CASSWTRGTDTQYF
TRBJ1-3 | - | - | 14 | TRBV6-5 | TGTGCCAGCAGACGAACGAACTCTGGAAACACCATATATTTT | CASRRTNSGNTIYF
TRBJ1-1 | - | - | 13 | TRBV10-3 | TGTGCCACTGGGGACGGTTTGAACACTGAAGCTTTCTTT | CATGDGLNTEAFF
TRBJ2-1 | - | few | 13 | TRBV6-5 | TGTGCCAGCGGAATAGCGCCTGGCAATGAGCAGTTCTTC | CASGIAPGNEQFF
TRBJ2-1 | TRBD2 | - | 16 | TRBV11-2 | TGTGCCAGCAGCTTAGACAGCGGGAGCTCCCGAAATGAGCAGTTCTTC | CASSLDSGSSRNEQFF
TRBJ2-3 | TRBD2 | - | 15 | TRBV9 | TGTGCCAGCTCAAAAGGGGCGGGAGGCACAGATACGCAGTATTTT | CASSKGAGGTDTQYF
TRBJ2-1 | - | - | 13 | TRBV7-9 | TGTGCCAGCAGCCCTCAGGGGTACAATGAGCAGTTCTTC | CASSPQGYNEQFF
TRBJ2-5 | TRBD2 | - | 16 | TRBV6-2/TRBV6-3 | TGTGCCAGCAGTTATCTCCCGGGACTAGCGGGAGAGACCCAGTACTTC | CASSYLPGLAGETQYF
TRBJ1-2 | - | - | 11 | TRBV30 | TGTGCCTGGAGTGTACGGGGGGGCTACACCTTC | CAWSVRGGYTF
TRBJ1-5 | TRBD1 | - | 17 | TRBV5-6 | TGTGCCAGCAGCCGATGGACAGGGGGCGCGGGCAATCAGCCCCAGCATTTT | CASSRWTGGAGNQPQHF
TRBJ2-1 | TRBD2 | - | 16 | TRBV7-8 | TGTGCCAGCAGCTTAGCGCTAGCGGTTGCGTACAATGAGCAGTTCTTC | CASSLALAVAYNEQFF
TRBJ1-5 | - | - | 17 | TRBV15 | TGTGCCACCAGCAGAGATGGGGCCCCCAGGGGCAATCAGCCCCAGCATTTT | CATSRDGAPRGNQPQHF
TRBJ2-3 | - | - | 13 | TRBV24-1 | TGTGCCACGGAGGACACGGGCACAGATACGCAGTATTTT | CATEDTGTDTQYF
TRBJ2-7 | - | once | 12 | TRBV7-3 | TGTGCCAGCAGCGGGGGTTACTACGAGCAGTACTTC | CASSGGYYEQYF
TRBJ2-3 | - | - | 13 | TRBV7-3 | TGTGCCAGCAGCCGGACTAGCACAGATACGCAGTATTTT | CASSRTSTDTQYF
TRBJ2-5 | - | - | 15 | TRBV9 | TGTGCCAGCAGCGTAGCCACAACGTATGGAGAGACCCAGTACTTC | CASSVATTYGETQYF
TRBJ2-1 | TRBD1 | - | 12 | TRBV13 | TGTGCCAGCCAGGGGGTGGGCAATGAGCAGTTCTTC | CASQGVGNEQFF